A selection of T cell receptor beta chains follows, all from one sample in a study of T cell responses to AZD1222 COVID-19 vaccine. Sequencing used immunoSEQ multiplex PCR; TCRdb keeps in-frame clones, though not all of them. The sample shows 150,000 to 200,000 clones, roughly 93% of them seen only once. Material: peripheral blood, obtained on day 0 of AZD1222 vaccination. The receptors were sampled from an adult in good health. CDR3s include the opening cysteine and the closing phenylalanine or tryptophan. A D gene is named only where the DNA matches it firmly. The listing skips clone size in some rows; elsewhere it reads once, few, many or a size class.

TRBJ2-7 | - | TRBV21-1 | - | CASSKDWARCDEQYF | TGTGCCAGCAGCAAAGATTGGGCGCGGTGCGACGAGCAGTACTTC
TRBJ2-1 | - | TRBV10-3 | - | CAISESQVSYNEQFF | TGTGCCATCAGTGAGTCACAGGTCTCCTACAATGAGCAGTTCTTC
TRBJ1-2 | - | TRBV15 | once | CATSRDSSIGYTF | TGTGCCACCAGCAGAGATTCAAGTATTGGCTACACCTTC
TRBJ2-7 | - | TRBV10-3 | - | CAISAGIEQYF | TGTGCCATCAGCGCGGGGATCGAGCAGTACTTC
TRBJ1-2 | TRBD1 | TRBV7-9 | - | CASSLGDSPYGYTF | TGTGCCAGCAGCTTAGGGGACAGCCCTTATGGCTACACCTTC
TRBJ1-5 | - | TRBV7-2 | - | CASSVGGGNQPQHF | TGTGCCAGCAGCGTAGGGGGTGGGAATCAGCCCCAGCATTTT
TRBJ1-2 | - | TRBV9 | - | CASSVDSNYGYTF | TGTGCCAGCAGCGTGGACAGTAACTATGGCTACACCTTC
TRBJ2-3 | - | TRBV28 | - | CASSTSTDTQYF | TGTGCCAGCAGTACCTCCACAGATACGCAGTATTTT
TRBJ1-2 | TRBD1 | TRBV5-4 | - | CASSSTGVDYGYTF | TGTGCCAGCAGCTCAACAGGGGTCGACTATGGCTACACCTTC
TRBJ1-5 | TRBD1 | TRBV12-3/TRBV12-4 | - | CASSPGGGQPQHF | TGTGCCAGCAGTCCAGGGGGGGGACAGCCCCAGCATTTT
TRBJ2-4 | TRBD2 | TRBV29-1 | - | CSVEDPSGSGLAKNIQYF | TGCAGCGTTGAAGATCCTAGCGGGAGCGGTCTAGCCAAAAACATTCAGTACTTC
TRBJ2-7 | TRBD2 | TRBV10-1 | - | CASSTTSGPPYEQYF | TGCGCCAGCAGTACGACTAGCGGGCCCCCCTACGAGCAGTACTTC
TRBJ1-3 | TRBD1 | TRBV18 | - | CASSPTGTGRNTIYF | TGTGCCAGCTCACCCACCGGGACAGGTCGAAACACCATATATTTT
TRBJ2-5 | TRBD2 | TRBV7-9 | - | CASSLGGTSGSSETQYF | TGTGCCAGCAGCTTAGGAGGGACTAGCGGGAGCAGTGAGACCCAGTACTTC
TRBJ1-1 | TRBD1 | TRBV5-1 | - | CASSLTGQGLNTEAFF | TGCGCCAGCAGCTTGACCGGACAGGGATTGAACACTGAAGCTTTCTTT
TRBJ1-1 | - | TRBV20-1 | - | CSASDPLGGEAFF | TGCAGTGCTAGTGATCCCCTGGGCGGTGAAGCTTTCTTT
TRBJ2-5 | - | TRBV3-1/TRBV3-2 | - | CASSQEGEAETQYF | TGTGCCAGCAGCCAAGAGGGGGAGGCAGAGACCCAGTACTTC
TRBJ2-7 | - | TRBV9 | - | CASSLRVGDEQYF | TGTGCCAGCAGCCTCAGAGTAGGGGACGAGCAGTACTTC
TRBJ2-3 | - | TRBV15 | - | CATREGHIDTQYF | TGTGCCACCCGAGAGGGGCATATTGATACGCAGTATTTT
TRBJ2-6 | TRBD1 | TRBV27 | - | CASSGQGISSGANVLTF | TGTGCCAGCAGTGGACAGGGAATTTCCTCTGGGGCCAACGTCCTGACTTTC
TRBJ1-3 | - | TRBV5-5 | - | CASSLRQVSGNTIYF | TGTGCCAGCAGCTTGAGACAGGTCTCTGGAAACACCATATATTTT
TRBJ2-3 | TRBD2 | TRBV6-1 | - | CASSEDPRWSGGGLRTDTQYF | TGTGCCAGCAGTGAAGACCCCCGGTGGAGCGGGGGGGGTCTGAGGACAGATACGCAGTATTTT
TRBJ2-1 | - | TRBV4-2 | once | CASSQDLGGNEQFF | TGTGCCAGCAGCCAAGATCTAGGGGGGAATGAGCAGTTCTTC
TRBJ2-7 | TRBD1 | TRBV10-3 | - | CAISGGTGGEQYF | TGTGCCATCAGTGGGGGGACAGGGGGCGAGCAGTACTTC
TRBJ2-3 | TRBD2 | TRBV7-2 | - | CASSSPASSGGALGDTQYF | TGTGCCAGCAGCTCACCGGCGTCTAGCGGGGGGGCTTTGGGAGATACGCAGTATTTT
TRBJ1-2 | - | TRBV3-1/TRBV3-2 | - | CASSQDPVRYGYTF | TGTGCCAGCAGCCAAGACCCGGTGCGCTATGGCTACACCTTC
TRBJ2-1 | - | TRBV20-1 | once | CSASSTPGVYEQFF | TGCAGTGCTAGTTCCACCCCGGGGGTCTATGAGCAGTTCTTC
TRBJ1-5 | TRBD1 | TRBV20-1 | - | CSASLTGIDQPQHF | TGCAGTGCTAGTTTGACAGGGATCGATCAGCCCCAGCATTTT
TRBJ1-2 | - | TRBV11-2 | - | CASSLGGDAVLEGYTF | TGTGCCAGCAGCCTGGGGGGGGACGCCGTTTTGGAAGGCTACACCTTC
TRBJ1-1 | - | TRBV5-4 | - | CASSLEPLSTLNTEAFF | TGTGCCAGCAGCCTTGAGCCCCTGTCGACTTTGAACACTGAAGCTTTCTTT
TRBJ1-3 | - | TRBV24-1 | - | CATPMGAGNTIYF | TGTGCCACGCCCATGGGAGCTGGAAACACCATATATTTT
TRBJ2-1 | - | TRBV27 | - | CASTRAIRTRRTWAYNEQFF | TGTGCCAGCACCCGAGCCATAAGGACAAGACGAACTTGGGCTTACAATGAGCAGTTCTTC